This is a list of T cell receptor beta chains from one sample in a study of cytomegalovirus exposure and HLA in healthy donors. Here immunoSEQ multiplex PCR was the method, and the copy in TCRdb shows in-frame clones only, minus some. In the table there are 170,000 or so clones, 75% to 85% of which are singletons. Material: PBMCs. The source of these receptors is a boy under 18 in good health and CMV-seronegative. CDR3s include the opening cysteine and the closing phenylalanine or tryptophan. The order of the fields is J gene, V gene, clone size, D gene, CDR3 DNA, CDR3 protein. A D gene is named only where the DNA matches it firmly. Size tells how often a clone was seen (once, few, many) or the class of an expanded clone, and some rows leave it out.

j_gene: TRBJ1-2
v_gene: TRBV5-8
abundance: -
d_gene: -
CDR3nt: TGTGCCAGCAGCCCTGGGGCCGAAGGCTATGGCTACACCTTC
CDR3aa: CASSPGAEGYGYTF

j_gene: TRBJ1-4
v_gene: TRBV4-1
abundance: -
d_gene: -
CDR3nt: TGCGCCAGCAGCCGGGACTGGGAGGGAAAACTGTTTTTT
CDR3aa: CASSRDWEGKLFF

j_gene: TRBJ2-7
v_gene: TRBV12-5
abundance: -
d_gene: -
CDR3nt: TGTGCTAGTGGTTTGGTTTCTTCAGGAGGAGACGAGCAGTACTTC
CDR3aa: CASGLVSSGGDEQYF

j_gene: TRBJ1-1
v_gene: TRBV5-1
abundance: once
d_gene: -
CDR3nt: TGCGCCAGCAGCTTGGCGGGGGATTCTGAAGCTTTCTTT
CDR3aa: CASSLAGDSEAFF

j_gene: TRBJ1-1
v_gene: TRBV29-1
abundance: -
d_gene: TRBD1
CDR3nt: TGCAGCGTTATGCAGGGGGCAGGGAACACTGAAGCTTTCTTT
CDR3aa: CSVMQGAGNTEAFF

j_gene: TRBJ2-5
v_gene: TRBV27
abundance: few
d_gene: -
CDR3nt: TGTGCCAGCAGTGCAGGGGCGCGGAATGAAGAGACCCAGTACTTC
CDR3aa: CASSAGARNEETQYF

j_gene: TRBJ1-5
v_gene: TRBV19
abundance: -
d_gene: TRBD1
CDR3nt: TGTGCCAGTAATAAGAATTCCGGGACAGGGGGCTCAGGCAATCAGCCCCAGCATTTT
CDR3aa: CASNKNSGTGGSGNQPQHF

j_gene: TRBJ1-1
v_gene: TRBV5-5
abundance: -
d_gene: -
CDR3nt: TGTGCCAGCAGCTTGGACCTAGGTGGGAACACTGAAGCTTTCTTT
CDR3aa: CASSLDLGGNTEAFF

j_gene: TRBJ1-2
v_gene: TRBV6-1
abundance: -
d_gene: -
CDR3nt: TGTGCCAGCAGGAGAGATCGGGGCTACACCTTC
CDR3aa: CASRRDRGYTF

j_gene: TRBJ1-2
v_gene: TRBV6-5
abundance: -
d_gene: -
CDR3nt: TGTGCCAGCTATCAGGGGCTTACTTATGGCTACACCTTC
CDR3aa: CASYQGLTYGYTF